This entry lists 25 T cell receptor beta chains sequenced from one sample in a study of shared clonotypes between healthy human individuals. Libraries were prepared by immunoSEQ multiplex PCR; TCRdb keeps only in-frame clonotypes and omits some of them. Of 1,400,000 or so clones listed, approximately 98.5% are singletons. The sequenced sample was naive CD4+ T cells sorted from blood. Stated subset: CD45RA+ positively selected. The receptors shown here come from a young man in good health.

The chain carries TRBV11-1 and TRBJ2-1; 7 positions agree with TRBD1. The CDR3 loop spans 15 amino acids. V shed 4 bases, J shed 5 bases, and the junction held 8 bases outside the gene matches. Germline loops: CDR1 SGHAT, CDR2 FQDESV (reference sequence). Here the CDR3 DNA reads TGTGCCAGCAGCTCCACCCTCGACAGGGACAATGAGCAGTTCTTC. Translation gives CASSSTLDRDNEQFF.

The chain carries TRBV30 and TRBJ1-4; D is possibly TRBD1 (5 bases). V was clipped by 3 bases and J by 5 bases, with 13 bases between them. Looked up from germline, CDR1 is GTSNPN and CDR2 is SVGIG (reference sequence). The CDR3 runs to 14 residues. CDR3 coding DNA: TGTGCCTGGAGCCGACAGAGTATAAATGAAAAACTGTTTTTT. Its translation is CAWSRQSINEKLFF.

J is TRBJ2-1 and V is TRBV19; TRBD2 is a possible D gene (6 bases). V lost 4 bases and J lost 4, with 11 bases in between. Germline V gene lookup returns CDR1 LNHDA and CDR2 SQIVND (reference sequence). The CDR3 consists of 14 residues. CDR3 amino acids: CASSTWTTYNEQFF. CDR3 DNA sequence: TGTGCCAGTAGTACCTGGACTACTTACAATGAGCAGTTCTTC. The variable domain in full, completed from reference TRBV19 and TRBJ2-1, reads DGGITQSPKYLFRKEGQNVTLSCEQNLNHDAMYWYRQDPGQGLRLIYYSQIVNDFQKGDIAEGYSVSREKKESFPLTVTSAQKNPTAFYLCASSTWTTYNEQFFGPGTRLTVL.

The V and J genes are TRBV10-1 and TRBJ2-2; perhaps TRBD1 as D (6 bases). The CDR3 loop spans 14 amino acids. V was pared by 6 bases and J by 1 base, with 9 bases between. CDR1 and CDR2 from the germline V gene are WNHNN and SYGVQD (reference sequence). Here the CDR3 DNA reads TGCGCCAGCAGCAAGACAGGGAACACCGGGGAGCTGTTTTTT. Residues: CASSKTGNTGELFF.

The genes are TRBV19 and TRBJ2-1; D possibly corresponds to TRBD1 (6 bases). Trimming took 5 bases from V and 1 from J, leaving 18 bases between them. CDR1 is LNHDA and CDR2 is SQIVND in the germline V gene (reference sequence). The CDR3 is made up of 17 amino acids. CDR3 region: CASSPTSGTLSYNEQFF. The CDR3 DNA is TGTGCCAGTAGTCCCACCTCCGGGACATTGTCCTACAATGAGCAGTTCTTC.

This sequence joins TRBV14 and TRBJ2-3; 14 positions agree with TRBD2. CDR3 length: 14 residues. Trimming cost V 7 bases and J 7 bases; bases outside gene matches: 4. Germline loops: CDR1 SGHDN, CDR2 FVKESK. The CDR3 region has the DNA TGTGCCAGCACCCGGACTAGCGGGAGGTATACGCAGTATTTT. Amino acid sequence: CASTRTSGRYTQYF.

This chain links TRBV5-4 with TRBJ2-7; unclear D gene. Germline CDR1 and CDR2: SGHNT and YYREEE (reference sequence). This CDR3 spans 15 amino acids. Between the trimmed V and J ends, which lost 3 bases and 4 bases, there was a span of 17 bases. This CDR3 is CASSSSTGKGYEQYF. CDR3 DNA: TGTGCCAGCAGCTCGTCGACCGGTAAAGGGTACGAGCAGTACTTC.

There are a few counts of this clone. The V call is TRBV2, the J call TRBJ1-1, with no clear D. V was cut by 6 bases and J by 2 bases, with 22 bases left in between. This CDR3 comprises 17 residues. Germline V gene sequence: CDR1 SNHLY, CDR2 FYNNEI. This CDR3 reads CASRNPLMEAGNTEAFF. The CDR3 nucleotides read TGTGCCAGCAGAAACCCTCTCATGGAGGCAGGAAACACTGAAGCTTTCTTT.

This chain joins TRBV13 and TRBJ2-7; 8 bases line up with TRBD2. Germline V lookup: CDR1 PRHDT, CDR2 FYEKMQ (reference sequence). The CDR3 consists of 16 residues. The junction had 9 bases not matched to a gene; V was cut back by 5 bases and J by 0 bases. DNA for the CDR3: TGTGCCAGCAGCCCTTCGCCCGGGACTAGCTCCTACGAGCAGTACTTC. It yields the protein CASSPSPGTSSYEQYF. Full variable domain (outside the CDR3, taken from reference TRBV13 and TRBJ2-7): AAGVIQSPRHLIKEKRETATLKCYPIPRHDTVYWYQQGPGQDPQFLISFYEKMQSDKGSIPDRFSAQQFSDYHSELNMSSLELGDSALYFCASSPSPGTSSYEQYFGPGTRLTVT.

The rearrangement uses TRBV19 and TRBJ1-5; TRBD1 matches 12 bases. CDR1 and CDR2 from the germline V gene are LNHDA and SQIVND (reference sequence). This CDR3 is built from 20 residues. Trimming removed 7 bases from V and 0 bases from J; junction bases left unmatched: 16. The DNA of the CDR3 is TGTGCCAGTAACAAAGCCGGGACAGGGGGCGATCGGGTTAGCAATCAGCCCCAGCATTTT. Its translation is CASNKAGTGGDRVSNQPQHF. The entire variable domain, with the rest obtained from reference TRBV19 and TRBJ1-5, is as follows: DGGITQSPKYLFRKEGQNVTLSCEQNLNHDAMYWYRQDPGQGLRLIYYSQIVNDFQKGDIAEGYSVSREKKESFPLTVTSAQKNPTAFYLCASNKAGTGGDRVSNQPQHFGDGTRLSIL.

This clone was seen only once. V and J are TRBV7-9 and TRBJ2-1, with a weak D call TRBD2 (6 bases). The germline V gene has CDR1 SEHNR and CDR2 FQNEAQ (reference sequence). The CDR3 spans 13 residues. With 5 bases removed from V and 7 bases from J, the gap between germline ends came to 12 bases. CDR3 sequence: CASSSRGENEQFF. CDR3 nucleotides: TGTGCCAGCAGCAGCCGCGGGGAGAATGAGCAGTTCTTC. The full variable domain, with the rest looked up from reference TRBV7-9 and TRBJ2-1, is DTGVSQNPRHKITKRGQNVTFRCDPISEHNRLYWYRQTLGQGPEFLTYFQNEAQLEKSRLLSDRFSAERPKGSFSTLEIQRTEQGDSAMYLCASSSRGENEQFFGPGTRLTVL.

The count of this clone is one. The rearrangement uses TRBV6-5 and TRBJ2-7; 7 positions match TRBD2. Trimming removed 4 bases from V and 2 bases from J; junction bases left unmatched: 5. CDR3 length: 14 residues. Germline-derived CDR1 and CDR2 are MNHEY and SVGAGI. Written as DNA, the CDR3 is TGTGCCAGCAGTTTGGGCAGCGGGGCCTACGAGCAGTACTTC. Translation gives CASSLGSGAYEQYF.

The CDR3 reads CAISEGFTSFGVEQFF. CDR3 bases: TGTGCCATCAGTGAAGGGTTTACCAGCTTCGGGGTTGAGCAGTTCTTC. V usage is TRBV10-3 and J usage is TRBJ2-1; TRBD2 is a possible D gene (5 bases). The CDR3 is 16 residues long. Looked up from germline, CDR1 is ENHRY and CDR2 is SYGVKD. The V end lost 3 bases, the J end lost 9 bases, and 21 bases lay between the germline ends.

This chain connects TRBV9 to TRBJ1-5; possible D gene TRBD1, 6 bases. With 3 bases removed from V and 7 bases from J, the gap between germline ends came to 11 bases. The CDR3 has 13 amino acids. Germline CDR1 reads SGDLS; CDR2 reads YYNGEE. CDR3 sequence: CASSAQGSQPQHF. In DNA, the CDR3 is TGTGCCAGCAGCGCACAGGGTTCCCAGCCCCAGCATTTT.

The chain carries TRBV7-2 and TRBJ2-7, with 11 nucleotides matching TRBD2. Germline values: CDR1 SGHTA, CDR2 FQGNSA. The V and J ends lost 6 bases and 4 bases, in that order; junction bases with no gene match: 2. The CDR3 spans 13 residues. The CDR3 nucleotides read TGTGCCAGCAGAACTAGCGGGAGTTACGAGCAGTACTTC. Its protein is CASRTSGSYEQYF.

A single count supports this clone. The chain uses TRBV6-8 and TRBJ1-3; possibly TRBD1 for D (6 bases). V was cut by 0 bases and J by 0 bases, with 12 bases left in between. The CDR3 spans 17 residues. Per the germline V gene, CDR1 is MNHGY and CDR2 is SAAAGT. The CDR3, as DNA: TGTGCCAGCAGTTACTCGAGGGGGGACCTCTCTGGAAACACCATATATTTT. Its translation is CASSYSRGDLSGNTIYF.

The chain is built from TRBV28 and TRBJ2-7; 7 bases fit TRBD2. The CDR3 runs 18 residues. J gave up 5 bases and V 3 bases, and 19 bases lay outside the gene matches. The germline gives CDR1 MDHEN, CDR2 SYDVKM. CDR3 nucleotide sequence: TGTGCCAGCAGTTTGGGCGGGAGTAAGTCATTGCGTCTCCACGAGCAGTACTTC. As protein: CASSLGGSKSLRLHEQYF.

V and J are TRBV7-9 and TRBJ2-1, with a tentative D call TRBD1 (6 bases). V was pared by 5 bases and J by 4 bases, with 12 bases between. The CDR3 has 14 residues. Per the germline V gene, CDR1 is SEHNR and CDR2 is FQNEAQ (reference sequence). In nucleotides, the CDR3 is TGTGCCAGCAGCCCAAGGACAGTTTACAATGAGCAGTTCTTC. Residues: CASSPRTVYNEQFF.

This chain connects TRBV2 to TRBJ2-3; no firm D call. CDR3 length: 11 residues. Germline V lookup: CDR1 SNHLY, CDR2 FYNNEI. V was trimmed by 5 bases and J by 4 bases, leaving 4 bases between them. CDR3 coding DNA: TGTGCCAGCAGTTTTCCAGATACGCAGTATTTT. As protein: CASSFPDTQYF.

The gene calls are TRBV5-8 and TRBJ2-3, with D hard to call. The length of the CDR3 is 15 residues. Germline assignment: CDR1 SGHTS and CDR2 YDEGEE. Trimming removed 3 bases from V and 1 base from J, with 12 bases in between. The CDR3 sequence: CASSYHGPGTDTQYF. CDR3 nucleotides: TGTGCCAGCAGCTACCACGGTCCCGGCACAGATACGCAGTATTTT.

This clone was seen once. The chain employs TRBV10-3 and TRBJ2-7; TRBD1 matches 10 bases. Unmatched junction bases numbered 10, after V lost 3 bases and J lost 5 bases. This CDR3 contains 16 residues. Per germline, CDR1 ENHRY and CDR2 SYGVKD. The CDR3 DNA is TGTGCCATCAGTGATTTTACCGGGACAGGGGCCGACGAGCAGTACTTC. Amino acids: CAISDFTGTGADEQYF.

Written as DNA, the CDR3 is TGTGCCAGCAGTCAAGGCATGGGAGGCACAGATACGCAGTATTTT. Encoded protein: CASSQGMGGTDTQYF. The gene calls are TRBV28 and TRBJ2-3; possible D gene TRBD2, 5 bases. The V gene lost 5 bases and the J gene lost 1 base, with 13 bases spanning the gap. The V gene's germline CDR1 is MDHEN and CDR2 SYDVKM. The CDR3 runs to 15 residues.

The chain uses TRBV11-2 and TRBJ1-5; D call uncertain. Germline CDR1 reads SGHAT; CDR2 reads FQNNGV. This CDR3 is 15 amino acids long. Trimming took off 1 base at V and 0 bases at J, with 7 bases between the two ends. The CDR3 nucleotides are TGTGCCAGCAGCTTAGGCAGCTATAGCAATCAGCCCCAGCATTTT. It specifies CASSLGSYSNQPQHF.

The chain links TRBV7-8 to TRBJ1-1, with D possibly TRBD1 on 5 matching bases. The CDR3 loop spans 14 amino acids. Trimming took off 2 bases at V and 7 bases at J, with 14 bases between the two ends. The germline V gene has CDR1 SGHVS and CDR2 FQNEAQ. CDR3 DNA sequence: TGTGCCAGCAGCTTAATCGCACAGGAGAATGAAGCTTTCTTT. Its protein is CASSLIAQENEAFF. Full variable domain (remainder filled in from reference TRBV7-8 and TRBJ1-1): GAGVSQSPRYKVAKRGQDVALRCDPISGHVSLFWYQQALGQGPEFLTYFQNEAQLDKSGLPSDRFFAERPEGSVSTLKIQRTQQEDSAVYLCASSLIAQENEAFFGQGTRLTVV.

V and J are TRBV10-3 and TRBJ2-3; D possibly corresponds to TRBD2 (6 bases). This CDR3 is 13 amino acids long. Trimming cost V 8 bases and J 4 bases, with 13 bases left between them. Germline V gives CDR1 ENHRY, CDR2 SYGVKD. The chain's CDR3 is CAIGGSWADTQYF. The CDR3 DNA follows: TGTGCCATCGGAGGGAGTTGGGCAGATACGCAGTATTTT.